The next 30 T cell receptor beta chains were all read from a single sample in a study of blood T cells in healthy people across ages. Primed by a sample-barcoded 5' primer and a J-beta primer mix, a second PCR proceeded for about 6 to 11 cycles. TCRdb ran MiXCR on the 5' RACE reads and lists one entry per CDR3 protein. The data contain fewer than 650,000 distinct CDR3 sequences, roughly a quarter of them singletons. These sequences were also reported in another study, on T cells of mothers and their children.

Material for sequencing was blood. All receptors come from a boy aged 2 to 9 in good health.

This clonotype appeared a few times. In nucleotides, the CDR3 is TGTGCCAGCAGCTCTCTCCCCGCTTCCGAGCAGTACTTC. Protein: CASSSLPASEQYF. The genes are TRBV7-2 and TRBJ2-7; no clear D gene. CDR1 and CDR2 (germline): SGHTA, FQGNSA. The CDR3 totals 13 residues. V lost 4 bases, J lost 6 bases, and 13 bases lay in between.

Of note for this clonotype: At one boundary the junction diverges from the germline segment, which might be a read error. The chain combines TRBV11-2 with TRBJ2-1, with 8 bases aligning to TRBD2. There are 16 residues in the CDR3. Germline values: CDR1 SGHAT, CDR2 FQNNGV. CDR3 sequence reads: CASSLGNRGGYDEQFF. The DNA of the CDR3 is TGTGCCAGCAGCTTAGGGAATCGGGGGGGCTACGATGAGCAGTTCTTC.

The J gene is TRBJ2-5, the V gene TRBV20-1, with D possibly being TRBD2 (6 bases). The DNA end favors TRBJ2-7, so the J call may be wrong. Germline V gene sequence: CDR1 DFQATT, CDR2 SNEGSKA (reference sequence). The CDR3 loop spans 13 amino acids. In DNA form, the CDR3 reads TGCAGTGCAAGGGAGAAGGGGAGGTACGAGCAGTACTTC. This codes for CSAREKGRYEQYF.

In this sample, this clonotype turned up a few times. The chain combines TRBV11-2 with TRBJ2-7, with D tentatively TRBD2 (6 bases). V lost 5 bases and J 3 bases, leaving 20 bases between the germline ends. Looked up from germline, CDR1 is SGHAT and CDR2 is FQNNGV. This CDR3 is built from 16 residues. CDR3 sequence (DNA): TGTGCCAGCAGCCCTAGGCCCCCGGGACTGTACTACGAGCAGTACTTC. Protein product: CASSPRPPGLYYEQYF.

The chain's CDR3 is CASSPRTGVETQYF. As DNA, the CDR3 is TGTGCCAGCTCACCACGGACAGGGGTGGAGACCCAGTACTTC. The gene calls are TRBV18 and TRBJ2-5; TRBD1 matches 9 bases. This CDR3 region has 14 residues. J gave up 5 bases and V 1 base, and 2 bases lay outside the gene matches. Germline values: CDR1 KGHSH, CDR2 LQKENI.

In this sample, this clonotype turned up a few times. V is TRBV30 and J is TRBJ1-1; no reliable D call. The CDR3 is made up of 14 amino acids. V lost 3 bases and J 2 bases, leaving 13 bases between the germline ends. In germline, CDR1 is GTSNPN, CDR2 SVGIG (reference sequence). This CDR3 is CAWRVETHNTEAFF. The CDR3 DNA sequence: TGTGCCTGGAGAGTGGAGACACATAACACTGAAGCTTTCTTT.

The chain recombines TRBV6-2 or TRBV6-3 with TRBJ2-5, with 8 nucleotides matching TRBD2. J gave up 5 bases and V 0 bases, and 8 bases lay outside the gene matches. The CDR3 loop spans 16 amino acids. Per germline, CDR1 MNHEY and CDR2 SVGEGT. In nucleotides, the CDR3 is TGTGCCAGCAGTTACTCGGCTACTAGCGGTCCGGAGACCCAGTACTTC. Its translation: CASSYSATSGPETQYF.

This clonotype was counted a few times. V is TRBV2 and J is TRBJ2-3, with 11 bases lining up with TRBD2. The CDR3 is 16 amino acids. Losses at the gene ends were 5 bases for V and 3 bases for J; bases not matched to a gene: 7. In germline, CDR1 is SNHLY, CDR2 FYNNEI. Here the CDR3 DNA reads TGTGCCAGCAGTACTGAAACTAGCGGGGGAACAGATACGCAGTATTTT. Residues: CASSTETSGGTDTQYF.

The chain employs TRBV9 and TRBJ2-2; D is perhaps TRBD1 (6 bases). The CDR3 spans 18 residues. Germline V gene sequence: CDR1 SGDLS, CDR2 YYNGEE. The V end was cut by 3 bases, the J end by 4 bases, with 22 bases between. CDR3 in DNA: TGTGCCAGCAGCGCTTTCCAGGGTGGGGGCCATGTCACCGGGGAGCTGTTTTTT. Protein sequence: CASSAFQGGGHVTGELFF.

There are a few counts of this clonotype. CDR3 sequence reads: CASSQDSQGAVYGYTF. CDR3 sequence (DNA): TGTGCCAGCAGCCAAGATAGCCAAGGGGCGGTATATGGCTACACCTTC. V and J are TRBV3-1 and TRBJ1-2, with D perhaps TRBD1 (5 bases). V dropped 0 bases and J dropped 5 bases, with 16 bases sitting between them. The CDR3 length is 16 residues. Germline V CDR1 and CDR2: LGHDT, YNNKEL (reference sequence).

CDR3 nucleotide sequence: TGCGCCAGCAGCCAACGGGCAGGGGAGGCTTTCTTT. Translating it yields CASSQRAGEAFF. The chain carries TRBV4-1 and TRBJ1-1; weak D call: TRBD1 (6 bases). Germline CDR1 MGHRA, CDR2 YSYEKL. Trimming stripped 2 bases from V and 11 bases from J, with 12 bases between. The CDR3 length is 12 residues.

This chain uses TRBV6-2 or TRBV6-3 with TRBJ2-3; D unresolved. Germline loops: CDR1 MNHEY, CDR2 SVGEGT. The CDR3 extends over 17 amino acids. The ends were cut back, 2 bases at V and 2 bases at J, with 17 bases in the middle. The CDR3 sequence: CASSYNSFAQLTDTQYF. The CDR3 region has the DNA TGTGCCAGCAGTTACAACAGCTTCGCTCAACTCACAGATACGCAGTATTTT.

In its sample, this clonotype was seen many times. The J gene is TRBJ2-1, the V gene TRBV2; no reliable D call. Germline values: CDR1 SNHLY, CDR2 FYNNEI. The CDR3 sequence is 15 residues long. V was trimmed by 6 bases and J by 0 bases, leaving 12 bases between them. As DNA, the CDR3 is TGTGCCAGCAGGGATGTAGTTCCCTCCTACAATGAGCAGTTCTTC. Its translation: CASRDVVPSYNEQFF.

The rearrangement joins TRBV10-3 to TRBJ2-5; 9 bases fit TRBD2. The J segment lost 2 bases and the V segment lost 2 bases, leaving 6 bases of the junction unmatched. This CDR3 comprises 16 residues. Germline V gene sequence: CDR1 ENHRY, CDR2 SYGVKD. The CDR3 nucleotides are TGTGCCATCAGTGAGGGGCTGACTAGCGGACAAGAGACCCAGTACTTC. This encodes CAISEGLTSGQETQYF.

This chain links TRBV2 with TRBJ2-1; D is possibly TRBD1 (6 bases). CDR1 is SNHLY, CDR2 FYNNEI, per germline. The CDR3 is 14 residues long. The V end lost 3 bases, the J end lost 5 bases, and 11 bases lay between the germline ends. CDR3 sequence (DNA): TGTGCCAGCAGTGACGACAGGTCCGACAATGAGCAGTTCTTC. Encoded protein: CASSDDRSDNEQFF.

The rearrangement uses TRBV30 and TRBJ1-1, with D possibly TRBD1 on 6 matching bases. This CDR3 comprises 11 residues. V lost 3 bases to trimming and J lost 5 bases, with 7 bases between them. Per the germline V gene, CDR1 is GTSNPN and CDR2 is SVGIG (reference sequence). The DNA for the CDR3 is TGTGCCTGGAGCAGGGGAACTGAAGCTTTCTTT. As protein: CAWSRGTEAFF. Complete variable domain (other parts from reference TRBV30 and TRBJ1-1): SQTIHQWPATLVQPVGSPLSLECTVEGTSNPNLYWYRQAAGRGLQLLFYSVGIGQISSEVPQNLSASRPQDRQFILSSKKLLLSDSGFYLCAWSRGTEAFFGQGTRLTVV.

The sample holds many counts of this clonotype. The chain joins TRBV9 to TRBJ1-6; D may be TRBD1 (5 bases). Trimming pared 2 bases from V and 6 bases from J, leaving 12 bases between. Looked up from germline, CDR1 is SGDLS and CDR2 is YYNGEE. This CDR3 comprises 15 residues. The CDR3 DNA sequence: TGTGCCAGCAGCGTGCTGGGGGAGGGTAATTCACCCCTCCACTTT. Translated, it gives CASSVLGEGNSPLHF.

Points on this clonotype: A much larger clone lies a single base off, so this may be a read error. V usage is TRBV2 and J usage is TRBJ2-7; possibly TRBD1 or TRBD2 for D (6 bases each). Near its end, the DNA agrees better with TRBJ2-6, so the J call may be wrong. Per germline, CDR1 SNHLY and CDR2 FYNNEI. This CDR3 contains 15 residues. CDR3 loop: CASTLGGAGANALTF. CDR3 DNA: TGTGCCAGCACCCTCGGGGGCGCTGGGGCCAACGCCCTGACTTTC.

V is TRBV12-3 or TRBV12-4 and J is TRBJ2-5; the D call may be TRBD1 or TRBD2 (6 bases each). CDR3 length: 14 amino acids. Trimming removed 3 bases from V and 4 bases from J, with 12 bases in between. This chain's CDR3 is CASSFGGPGETQYF. The DNA of the CDR3 is TGTGCCAGCAGTTTTGGGGGGCCGGGAGAGACCCAGTACTTC.

This clonotype was picked up a small number of times. The chain is built from TRBV27 and TRBJ2-7, with D perhaps being TRBD1 or TRBD2 (6 bases each). The J call is uncertain, as TRBJ2-1 better fits the DNA end. The length of the CDR3 is 13 residues. Per the germline V gene, CDR1 is MNHEY and CDR2 is SMNVEV (reference sequence). The CDR3 DNA reads TGTGCCAGCAGTTTCGTGGGGGCGGGAGAGCAGTTCTTC. It is translated as CASSFVGAGEQFF.

This clonotype was seen only a few times. The J gene is TRBJ2-5, the V gene TRBV7-6; D is ambiguous. The DNA matches TRBJ2-7 better at its end, which makes the J call doubtful. CDR1 and CDR2 from the germline V gene are SGHVS and FNYEAQ. The CDR3 runs 15 residues. DNA for the CDR3: TGTGCCAGCAGCTTAGAGGACGGCGGACGCTACGAGCAGTACTTC. Translation gives CASSLEDGGRYEQYF.

This clonotype has a handful of counts. V is TRBV27 and J is TRBJ2-1; weak D call: TRBD1 (5 bases). Germline V gene lookup returns CDR1 MNHEY and CDR2 SMNVEV (reference sequence). The CDR3 is made up of 11 amino acids. Trimming removed 5 bases from V and 10 bases from J, with 9 bases in between. Written as DNA, the CDR3 is TGTGCCAGCAGTCTCCAGGGCGAGCAGTTCTTC. Its translation: CASSLQGEQFF.

This clonotype was seen more than once but under ten times. Its ends do not fully match the called genes, so a read error is possible. V is TRBV7-7 and J is TRBJ2-1; tentatively, D is TRBD2 (5 bases). In germline, CDR1 is SSHAT, CDR2 FNYEAQ (reference sequence). The CDR3 has 11 residues. The CDR3 protein is CASSGRMEQFF. The CDR3 DNA follows: TGTGCTAGCAGCGGTCGGATGGAGCAGTTCTTC.

This chain uses TRBV6-6 with TRBJ2-5; 7 bases line up with TRBD1. The J call may not be correct, given that the DNA end is closer to TRBJ2-7. The germline V gene has CDR1 MNHNY and CDR2 SVGAGI (reference sequence). The CDR3 is made up of 14 amino acids. CDR3 DNA sequence: TGTGCCAGCAGTTACGACAGGGACTCCTACGAGCAGTACTTC. Residues: CASSYDRDSYEQYF.

To note about this clonotype: This could be a read error, since a much larger clone is one nucleotide away. This chain links TRBV9 with TRBJ2-3, with TRBD2 identical over 12 bases. Per the germline V gene, CDR1 is SGDLS and CDR2 is YYNGEE. V gave up 1 base and J gave up 1 base; unmatched junction bases: 7. This CDR3 is 18 amino acids long. The chain's CDR3 is CASSVIASGGAGTDTQYF. The CDR3 bases are TGTGCCAGCAGCGTAATAGCTAGCGGGGGGGCCGGCACAGATACGCAGTATTTT.

This clonotype was recorded a few times. Its ends do not fully match the called genes, so a read error is possible. This chain's CDR3 is CASSSRENQPQHF. In DNA form, the CDR3 reads TGTGCCAGCAGCTCCAGGGAAAATCAGCCTCAGCATTTT. The V call is TRBV7-9, the J call TRBJ1-5; tentatively, D is TRBD1 (5 bases). Germline-derived CDR1 and CDR2 are SEHNR and FQNEAQ (reference sequence). The CDR3 consists of 13 residues.

The V and J genes are TRBV9 and TRBJ1-5; D unclear. Germline V gives CDR1 SGDLS, CDR2 YYNGEE. CDR3 length equals 17 residues. The V gene lost 1 base and the J gene lost 0 bases, with 14 bases spanning the gap. The CDR3 DNA sequence: TGTGCCAGCAGCGTATCGGAAGGGAGGGCTAGCAATCAGCCCCAGCATTTT. It codes for CASSVSEGRASNQPQHF.

This clonotype came up a few times. This chain connects TRBV15 to TRBJ2-5, with a weak D call TRBD2 (6 bases). This CDR3 is built from 15 residues. Germline V lookup: CDR1 LNHNV, CDR2 YYDKDF (reference sequence). Trimming pared 9 bases from V and 3 bases from J, leaving 20 bases between. CDR3: CATLRSSGLEETQYF. CDR3 sequence (DNA): TGTGCCACTTTAAGGTCCAGCGGGTTAGAAGAGACCCAGTACTTC.

The V gene is TRBV12-3 or TRBV12-4, the J gene TRBJ2-5; TRBD2 agrees at 7 bases. The better agreement between TRBJ2-1 and the DNA end casts doubt on the J call. This CDR3 spans 14 amino acids. The CDR3 region is CASSFTKGREGQFF. In nucleotides, the CDR3 is TGTGCCAGCAGTTTTACGAAGGGGAGGGAAGGGCAGTTCTTC.

This clonotype occurred once. V usage is TRBV20-1 and J usage is TRBJ2-3, with 7 bases that match TRBD1. The CDR3 contains 14 residues. Germline V gene lookup returns CDR1 DFQATT and CDR2 SNEGSKA (reference sequence). The J segment lost 4 bases and the V segment lost 3 bases, leaving 7 bases of the junction unmatched. The CDR3 DNA reads TGCAGTGCTAGGTCCGACAGGGACCCAGATACGCAGTATTTT. This sequence encodes CSARSDRDPDTQYF.